The rows below give T cell receptor beta chains drawn from one sample of a study of graft-versus-host responses after intestinal transplantation. Generated by immunoSEQ multiplex PCR, the TCRdb table keeps only in-frame clones and is missing some. This sample has approximately 85,000 clones, with approximately 90% found just once. For these TCRs, the target antigens are not known. The input for sequencing was unstimulated CD8+ T cells sorted from spleen or lymph node cells, taken before transplant. Receptors originate from a human donor who was the organ donor for an intestinal transplant. Each CDR3 is given with its conserved first and last residue. A D gene is named only where the DNA matches it firmly. Clone size is given for some rows only: seen once, a few or many times, or a class if the clone is expanded.

V gene,D gene,CDR3 length,clone size,J gene,CDR3 DNA,CDR3 protein
TRBV10-2,TRBD1,17,NA,TRBJ2-5,TGCGCCAGCAGTGGGGGACAGGGGGAACCGATCCAAGAGACCCAGTACTTC,CASSGGQGEPIQETQYF
TRBV29-1,NA,12,NA,TRBJ1-2,TGCAGCGCCCGAGAGGAGGGGCATGGCTACACCTTC,CSAREEGHGYTF
TRBV5-6,NA,13,NA,TRBJ2-5,TGTGCCAGCAGCTTGGCAGATAGGGAGACCCAGTACTTC,CASSLADRETQYF
TRBV5-4,NA,15,NA,TRBJ2-3,TGTGCCAGCAGGACCTATAGCATATTGGCAGATACGCAGTATTTT,CASRTYSILADTQYF
TRBV6-1,NA,14,NA,TRBJ2-7,TGTGCCAGCAGTCCAATCTCCAGGGGAGACGAGCAGTACTTC,CASSPISRGDEQYF
TRBV13,TRBD1,16,NA,TRBJ1-1,TGTGCCAGCAGTTCCGGGACAGGGCTTTATAACACTGAAGCTTTCTTT,CASSSGTGLYNTEAFF
TRBV11-2,NA,14,NA,TRBJ2-1,TGTGCCAGCAGCGTCCGCGTGGAGCTGGGTGAGCAGTTCTTC,CASSVRVELGEQFF
TRBV5-4,TRBD1,17,once,TRBJ1-2,TGTGCCAGCAGCCTCTGGACAGGGACGAGGACTAACTATGGCTACACCTTC,CASSLWTGTRTNYGYTF
TRBV6-5,TRBD2,13,NA,TRBJ2-7,TGTGCCAGCAGTACCCTGACTAGCAACGAGCAGTACTTC,CASSTLTSNEQYF
TRBV6-4,NA,13,NA,TRBJ2-3,TGTGCCAGCAGTGACTGGACCGAGCGTACGCAGTATTTT,CASSDWTERTQYF
TRBV29-1,NA,11,NA,TRBJ1-2,TGCAGCGTTCACAGCAACTATGGCTACACCTTC,CSVHSNYGYTF
TRBV6-1,TRBD2,15,NA,TRBJ2-7,TGTGCCAGCAGTCCCGGGACTAGCGGATATTACGAGCAGTACTTC,CASSPGTSGYYEQYF
TRBV7-6,NA,13,NA,TRBJ1-2,TGTGCCAGCAGCTTAGCGCAGGGAATGGGCTACACCTTC,CASSLAQGMGYTF
TRBV9,TRBD1,13,NA,TRBJ1-1,TGTGCCAGCAGCTTAACAGGGGAGTCTGAAGCTTTCTTT,CASSLTGESEAFF
TRBV7-7,NA,15,NA,TRBJ2-3,TGTGCTAGCAGCTATGGGGGACACATCACAGATACGCAGTATTTT,CASSYGGHITDTQYF
TRBV19,TRBD2,15,NA,TRBJ2-1,TGTGCCAGTAGTTTGGGCGGGAGCTCCTACAATGAGCAGTTCTTC,CASSLGGSSYNEQFF
TRBV7-9,TRBD2,15,once,TRBJ2-7,TGTGCCAGCAGCCCGGGACTAGCGGGGAAATACGAGCAGTACTTC,CASSPGLAGKYEQYF